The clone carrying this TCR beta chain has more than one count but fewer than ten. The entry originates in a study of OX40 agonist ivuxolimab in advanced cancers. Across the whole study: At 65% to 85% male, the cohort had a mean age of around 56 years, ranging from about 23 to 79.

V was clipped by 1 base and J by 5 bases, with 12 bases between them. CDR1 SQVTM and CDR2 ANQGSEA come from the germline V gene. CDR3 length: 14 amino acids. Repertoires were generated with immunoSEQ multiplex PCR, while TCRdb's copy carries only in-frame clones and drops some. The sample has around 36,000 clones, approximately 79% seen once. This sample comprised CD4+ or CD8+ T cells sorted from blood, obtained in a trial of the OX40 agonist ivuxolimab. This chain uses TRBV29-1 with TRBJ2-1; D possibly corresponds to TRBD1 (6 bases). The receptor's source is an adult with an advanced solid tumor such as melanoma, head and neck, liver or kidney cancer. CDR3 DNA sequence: TGCAGCGTTGAAGTTCTGAGGGGGAACAATGAGCAGTTCTTC. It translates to CSVEVLRGNNEQFF.